A selection of T cell receptor beta chains follows, all from one sample in a study of shared clonotypes between healthy human individuals. Measured with immunoSEQ multiplex PCR; TCRdb has only the in-frame clones, and not every one. The sample contains about 2.3 million clones, more than 85% of which appear only once. Sequenced material: naive CD4+ T cells from PBMCs. The receptor set was obtained from a man between 18 and 29 years old in good health. Some clones in this sample may be carry-over from other donors' samples. Each CDR3 is given with its conserved first and last residue. Fields, in order: CDR3 length, clone size, D gene, J gene, V gene, CDR3 DNA, CDR3 protein. D genes are given only for firm matches. The size field is filled for only some rows; it gives once, few, many or a size class.

len: 13; abundance: few; d_gene: TRBD1; j_gene: TRBJ1-2; v_gene: TRBV29-1; CDR3nt: TGCAGCGTTGGACAGGGCAATAACTATGGCTACACCTTC; CDR3aa: CSVGQGNNYGYTF
len: 10; abundance: .; d_gene: .; j_gene: TRBJ1-1; v_gene: TRBV28; CDR3nt: TGTGCCACCCTGGGCACTGAAGCTTTCTTT; CDR3aa: CATLGTEAFF
len: 16; abundance: .; d_gene: TRBD2; j_gene: TRBJ2-5; v_gene: TRBV7-3; CDR3nt: TGTGCCAGCAGGTCCCCGGGAACGGGAGGAGGAGAGACCCAGTACTTC; CDR3aa: CASRSPGTGGGETQYF
len: 15; abundance: .; d_gene: TRBD1; j_gene: TRBJ1-1; v_gene: TRBV7-2; CDR3nt: TGTGCCAGCAGCCGGGACAGGGGGCGGATCACTGAAGCTTTCTTT; CDR3aa: CASSRDRGRITEAFF
len: 12; abundance: .; d_gene: .; j_gene: TRBJ2-7; v_gene: TRBV19; CDR3nt: TGTGCCAGTAGTGATCGATTAAACGAGCAGTACTTC; CDR3aa: CASSDRLNEQYF
len: 15; abundance: once; d_gene: TRBD2; j_gene: TRBJ2-5; v_gene: TRBV9; CDR3nt: TGTGCCAGCAGCCAAATAGGGACTAGAAAAGAGACCCAGTACTTC; CDR3aa: CASSQIGTRKETQYF
len: 16; abundance: .; d_gene: TRBD2; j_gene: TRBJ2-3; v_gene: TRBV18; CDR3nt: TGTGCCAGCTCACCAGTAGCGGGAGGGCGTATTGATACGCAGTATTTT; CDR3aa: CASSPVAGGRIDTQYF
len: 12; abundance: .; d_gene: .; j_gene: TRBJ1-4; v_gene: TRBV6-6; CDR3nt: TGTGCCAGCAACGGACAGTTAGAAAAACTGTTTTTT; CDR3aa: CASNGQLEKLFF
len: 19; abundance: .; d_gene: TRBD1; j_gene: TRBJ2-6; v_gene: TRBV9; CDR3nt: TGTGCCAGCAGCGTAGGTTTCCAGAGGGGGCACTCTGGGGCCAACGTCCTGACTTTC; CDR3aa: CASSVGFQRGHSGANVLTF
len: 14; abundance: .; d_gene: TRBD2; j_gene: TRBJ2-3; v_gene: TRBV30; CDR3nt: TGTGCCTGGAGTGGGACTAGCGGGAGGGATACGCAGTATTTT; CDR3aa: CAWSGTSGRDTQYF
len: 14; abundance: .; d_gene: .; j_gene: TRBJ2-1; v_gene: TRBV6-5; CDR3nt: TGTGCCAGCAGTTACTCAAGAGGGGACAATGAGCAGTTCTTC; CDR3aa: CASSYSRGDNEQFF
len: 13; abundance: .; d_gene: .; j_gene: TRBJ1-1; v_gene: TRBV7-3; CDR3nt: TGTGCCAGCAGCCACGGGGGGATTCCTGAAGCTTTCTTT; CDR3aa: CASSHGGIPEAFF
len: 15; abundance: .; d_gene: .; j_gene: TRBJ2-1; v_gene: TRBV29-1; CDR3nt: TGCAGCGTCCGCTTGACAGGCAACAACAACAATGAGCAGTTCTTC; CDR3aa: CSVRLTGNNNNEQFF
len: 13; abundance: .; d_gene: TRBD1; j_gene: TRBJ2-7; v_gene: TRBV5-1; CDR3nt: TGCGCCAGCAGCCATACCACAACAGGGGGCTTAAACTTC; CDR3aa: CASSHTTTGGLNF
len: 13; abundance: .; d_gene: TRBD2; j_gene: TRBJ2-1; v_gene: TRBV2; CDR3nt: TGTGCCAGCAAACGGGAGGGGTACAATGAGCAGTTCTTC; CDR3aa: CASKREGYNEQFF
len: 15; abundance: once; d_gene: TRBD2; j_gene: TRBJ2-5; v_gene: TRBV28; CDR3nt: TGTGCCAGCAGTGCCCTAGCGGGAGGGTCGAAGACCCAGTACTTC; CDR3aa: CASSALAGGSKTQYF
len: 13; abundance: .; d_gene: .; j_gene: TRBJ2-7; v_gene: TRBV28; CDR3nt: TGTGCCAGCAGTTTAGCGGGAAACTACGAGCAGTACTTC; CDR3aa: CASSLAGNYEQYF
len: 14; abundance: .; d_gene: .; j_gene: TRBJ1-1; v_gene: TRBV6-5; CDR3nt: TGTGCCAGCAGTTACCAAGGGCAGGCCCCGGAAGCTTTCTTT; CDR3aa: CASSYQGQAPEAFF
len: 15; abundance: .; d_gene: .; j_gene: TRBJ1-5; v_gene: TRBV6-1; CDR3nt: TGTGCCAGCAGCGACACAGCTTATAGCAATCAGCCCCAGCATTTT; CDR3aa: CASSDTAYSNQPQHF
len: 14; abundance: .; d_gene: TRBD1; j_gene: TRBJ2-7; v_gene: TRBV27; CDR3nt: TGTGCCAGCAGTTTCGGGACAGGGAGCTACGAGCAGTACTTC; CDR3aa: CASSFGTGSYEQYF
len: 13; abundance: .; d_gene: .; j_gene: TRBJ1-2; v_gene: TRBV5-4; CDR3nt: TGTGCCAGCAGCTTCGGCAGGAACTATGGCTACACCTTC; CDR3aa: CASSFGRNYGYTF
len: 16; abundance: .; d_gene: TRBD1; j_gene: TRBJ1-2; v_gene: TRBV2; CDR3nt: TGTGCCAGCAGGGAAAACCGGGACAGGGCAACTTATGGCTACACCTTC; CDR3aa: CASRENRDRATYGYTF
len: 15; abundance: .; d_gene: .; j_gene: TRBJ2-1; v_gene: TRBV5-1; CDR3nt: TGCGCCAGCAGCCCGGACCCGGGAGCTGCAAATGAGCAGTTCTTC; CDR3aa: CASSPDPGAANEQFF
len: 16; abundance: once; d_gene: .; j_gene: TRBJ2-3; v_gene: TRBV11-2; CDR3nt: TGTGCCAGCAGTATAGACTTTGGCCCTAGCACAGATACGCAGTATTTT; CDR3aa: CASSIDFGPSTDTQYF